These 29 T cell receptor beta chains were sequenced from one sample in a study of T cell repertoires in cytomegalovirus infection. Which antigens these TCRs recognize remains unknown. TCRdb redid the calling of the reads with MiXCR, one entry per CDR3 protein. The table shows some 920,000 distinct CDR3 sequences, with 31% occurring only once. This specimen was cultured CD8+ T cells from PBMCs, taken from culture after CMV antigen stimulation. Every receptor here comes from a human donor in good health (CMV status not recorded). Some clones in this sample may be carry-over from other donors' samples.

DNA of the CDR3: TGTGCCAGCAGCTTACTGTCGATAGCCAGGGATACGCAGTATTTT. Its translation: CASSLLSIARDTQYF. V gene TRBV7-8 combines with J gene TRBJ2-3; no clear D. CDR1 is SGHVS, CDR2 FQNEAQ, per germline. The CDR3 extends over 15 amino acids. Trimming removed 2 bases from V and 6 bases from J, with 15 bases in between.

This clonotype appeared a few times. This chain connects TRBV6-1 to TRBJ1-5, with D perhaps matching TRBD1 (5 bases). CDR1 is MNHNS and CDR2 is SASEGT in the germline V gene. This CDR3 has 12 amino acids. Trimming removed 4 bases at V and 11 bases at J, with 12 bases between. CDR3 loop: CASSVVQDSQHF. CDR3 DNA sequence: TGTGCCAGCAGTGTCGTACAGGATTCCCAGCATTTT.

V and J are TRBV5-1 and TRBJ1-2; the D is unclear. The ends were cut back, 2 bases at V and 7 bases at J, with 15 bases in the middle. This CDR3 has 14 amino acids. The germline gives CDR1 SGHRS, CDR2 YFSETQ. CDR3 DNA sequence: TGCGCCAGCAGCTTTGAATACTCCGGCGTTGGCTACACCTTC. This gives the protein CASSFEYSGVGYTF.

This sequence joins TRBV4-3 and TRBJ2-2; D is uncertain. Trimming cost V 0 bases and J 1 base, with 12 bases left between them. Germline V gives CDR1 LGHNA, CDR2 YSLEER. The CDR3 sequence is 17 residues long. CDR3 residues: CASSQDLVTVNTGELFF. The CDR3, as DNA: TGCGCCAGCAGCCAAGATCTTGTGACGGTGAACACCGGGGAGCTGTTTTTT.

This clonotype was counted a few times. This sequence joins TRBV7-6 and TRBJ2-1; D is unresolved. Germline loops: CDR1 SGHVS, CDR2 FNYEAQ. The CDR3 extends over 8 amino acids. CDR3 sequence reads: CAGNEQFF. CDR3 nucleotide sequence: TGTGCGGGCAATGAGCAGTTCTTC.

This clonotype was found many times. This chain connects TRBV27 to TRBJ2-1; D is unresolved. V lost 8 bases and J 0 bases, leaving 5 bases between the germline ends. Germline CDR1 MNHEY, CDR2 SMNVEV (reference sequence). This CDR3 has 12 amino acids. Written as DNA, the CDR3 is TGTGCCAGCGGTGGCTCCTACAATGAGCAGTTCTTC. It encodes CASGGSYNEQFF.

The CDR3 loop is CSASGLAGGLPGNEQFF. CDR3 coding DNA: TGCAGTGCCTCGGGACTAGCGGGGGGGCTTCCGGGGAATGAGCAGTTCTTC. This chain uses TRBV20-1 with TRBJ2-1; 16 nucleotides agree with TRBD2. This CDR3 contains 17 residues. V was pared by 6 bases and J by 7 bases, with 12 bases of the junction left unmatched. The V gene's germline CDR1 is DFQATT and CDR2 SNEGSKA (reference sequence).

The CDR3 nucleotides read TGTGCCAGCAGTGAAGGGATGGGACGCAGATCCTACGAGCAGTACTTC. Translated, it gives CASSEGMGRRSYEQYF. V usage is TRBV2 and J usage is TRBJ2-7; either TRBD1 or TRBD2 may fit D (5 bases each). CDR1 and CDR2 (germline): SNHLY, FYNNEI. This CDR3 comprises 16 residues. V was clipped by 1 base and J by 1 base, with 14 bases between them.

The chain has TRBV7-9 and TRBJ2-1; D is undetermined. CDR3 length: 13 amino acids. Germline-derived CDR1 and CDR2 are SEHNR and FQNEAQ (reference sequence). Trimming left V 4 bases short and J 6 bases short, with 10 bases between. In nucleotides, the CDR3 is TGTGCCAGCAGCTCGCCGCAGTCCAATGAGCAGTTCTTC. Translation: CASSSPQSNEQFF.

This clonotype was counted a few times. The chain is built from TRBV7-9 and TRBJ2-1; 8 bases are a match to TRBD1. J was trimmed by 9 bases and V by 5 bases; bases with no gene match: 12. Germline values: CDR1 SEHNR, CDR2 FQNEAQ (reference sequence). This CDR3 is 15 amino acids long. The CDR3 DNA sequence: TGTGCCAGCAGCCCGAAGGACAGGGTACATGGTGAGCAGTTCTTC. Translated: CASSPKDRVHGEQFF.

The chain employs TRBV6-1 and TRBJ1-3; TRBD1 aligns across 9 bases. The J segment lost 4 bases and the V segment lost 3 bases, leaving 4 bases of the junction unmatched. The germline V gene encodes CDR1 MNHNS and CDR2 SASEGT. The CDR3 spans 15 residues. CDR3 DNA: TGTGCCAGCAGTGAGGCCGGGACAGGGGGAAACACCATATATTTT. It encodes CASSEAGTGGNTIYF.

CDR3 sequence: CADIQGTYEQYV. The CDR3 DNA follows: TGCGCCGACATACAGGGGACCTACGAGCAGTACGTC. The chain employs TRBV23-1 and TRBJ2-7; 7 bases align to TRBD1. TRBV23-1 qualifies as an ORF whose function is uncertain. V trimming: 11 bases; J trimming: 2 bases; junction bases outside the gene matches: 6. The CDR3 contains 12 residues.

The chain couples TRBV29-1 to TRBJ2-7, with D uncertain. The CDR3 has 13 residues. Trimming shortened V by 0 bases and J by 3 bases, and 9 bases separated the two germline ends. Germline loops: CDR1 SQVTM, CDR2 ANQGSEA. This CDR3 reads CSVEDSTNYEQYF. The CDR3, as DNA: TGCAGCGTTGAAGATTCGACAAACTACGAGCAGTACTTC.

The chain has TRBV4-2 and TRBJ2-3, with a possible D match to TRBD2 (6 bases). V lost 4 bases to trimming and J lost 10 bases, with 15 bases between them. Germline V lookup: CDR1 LGHNA, CDR2 YNFKEQ. The CDR3 has 13 residues. DNA for the CDR3: TGTGCCAGCAGCCGGATTGGAGGGGACGCGCAGTATTTT. Encoded protein: CASSRIGGDAQYF.

This chain connects TRBV5-1 to TRBJ2-1; 12 bases match TRBD2. The ends lost 3 bases at V and 7 bases at J; junction bases unmatched: 5. The CDR3 covers 15 residues. The germline CDR1 and CDR2 sequences are SGHRS and YFSETQ. CDR3 coding DNA: TGCGCCAGCAGCTCTCGACTAGCGGGGGCGAATGAGCAGTTCTTC. Protein product: CASSSRLAGANEQFF.

The chain recombines TRBV6-5 with TRBJ2-3, with 15 nucleotides matching TRBD2. Germline CDR1 and CDR2: MNHEY and SVGAGI. J lost 5 bases, V lost 2 bases, and 5 bases had no gene match. CDR3 size: 17 residues. Here the CDR3 reads CASSYRTSGGAVDTQYF. The CDR3, as DNA: TGTGCCAGCAGTTACCGGACTAGCGGGGGGGCAGTAGATACGCAGTATTTT.

V gene TRBV6-5 combines with J gene TRBJ2-1, with no clear D. This CDR3 has 14 residues. Looked up from germline, CDR1 is MNHEY and CDR2 is SVGAGI. Trimming took 2 bases from V and 1 from J, leaving 6 bases between them. The CDR3 bases are TGTGCCAGCAGTTACAGAGAATCCTACAATGAGCAGTTCTTC. It yields the protein CASSYRESYNEQFF.

With regard to this clonotype: At one boundary the junction diverges from the germline segment, which might be a read error. V is TRBV6-5 and J is TRBJ2-3; 9 nucleotides align to TRBD2. Germline V CDR1 and CDR2: MNHEY, SVGAGI. This CDR3 spans 14 amino acids. DNA for the CDR3: TGTGCCAGCAGTTACCACCTTCTAGCGGGGTTCCCGCATTTT. Translation: CASSYHLLAGFPHF.

The chain combines TRBV6-5 with TRBJ2-1, with D unresolved. V shed 0 bases and J shed 4 bases, with 10 bases lying between them. The CDR3 has 15 residues. Germline V lookup: CDR1 MNHEY, CDR2 SVGAGI. The CDR3 is CASSYSGRGYNEQFF. The CDR3 DNA reads TGTGCCAGCAGTTACTCGGGCAGAGGTTACAATGAGCAGTTCTTC.

This clonotype has a handful of counts. This chain joins TRBV6-5 and TRBJ2-7, with 7 nucleotides matching TRBD1. The CDR3 has 13 residues. Germline V gene sequence: CDR1 MNHEY, CDR2 SVGAGI. V shed 5 bases, J shed 6 bases, and the junction held 7 bases outside the gene matches. The CDR3 loop is CASSLETGIEQYF. The CDR3 DNA sequence: TGTGCCAGCAGTCTAGAGACAGGGATCGAGCAGTACTTC.

This clonotype was counted many times. The V call is TRBV25-1, the J call TRBJ2-3, with D unclear. The V and J ends lost 1 base and 2 bases respectively, with 7 bases between them. The CDR3 has 14 amino acids. From germline, CDR1 is MGHDK and CDR2 SYGVNS. CDR3 nucleotide sequence: TGTGCCAGCAGTGAATTTAGCCTCACAGATACGCAGTATTTT. It translates to CASSEFSLTDTQYF.

A few counts support this clonotype. The V and J genes are TRBV6-5 and TRBJ2-2; D is unclear. Trimming took off 0 bases at V and 6 bases at J, with 11 bases between the two ends. The CDR3 has 15 residues. The germline V gene has CDR1 MNHEY and CDR2 SVGAGI. CDR3 amino acids: CASSYSPTAAGELFF. The CDR3 coding sequence is TGTGCCAGCAGTTACTCGCCGACGGCGGCCGGGGAGCTGTTTTTT.

The CDR3 nucleotides read TGTGCCAGCAGCCGTGGAGAGGGGGCTGGTGGGGCCAACGTCCTGACTTTC. It encodes CASSRGEGAGGANVLTF. The J gene is TRBJ2-6, the V gene TRBV5-4; 7 bases match TRBD1. V trimming: 4 bases; J trimming: 3 bases; junction bases outside the gene matches: 10. The CDR3 consists of 17 residues. The germline V gene encodes CDR1 SGHNT and CDR2 YYREEE (reference sequence).

Only a few counts were recorded for this clonotype. The V call is TRBV5-1, the J call TRBJ2-7; 8 bases align to TRBD2. The V segment lost 6 bases and the J segment 2 bases; nucleotides outside the gene matches: 7. The germline V gene encodes CDR1 SGHRS and CDR2 YFSETQ. The CDR3 covers 14 residues. The DNA for the CDR3 is TGCGCCAGCACACAGGCGGGGGGCGCCTACGAGCAGTACTTC. It encodes CASTQAGGAYEQYF.

V and J are TRBV6-1 and TRBJ2-7; D call uncertain. This CDR3 region has 14 residues. V lost 2 bases to trimming and J lost 3 bases, with 11 bases between them. Germline values: CDR1 MNHNS, CDR2 SASEGT. The CDR3 reads CASSEWSGNYEQYF. CDR3 DNA: TGTGCCAGCAGTGAATGGTCAGGAAACTACGAGCAGTACTTC.

This rearrangement joins TRBV5-1 to TRBJ1-5; D is ambiguous. CDR1 is SGHRS, CDR2 YFSETQ, per germline. This CDR3 has 15 amino acids. V lost 2 bases and J lost 3, with 12 bases in between. This chain's CDR3 is CASSFVAGLNQPQHF. Written as DNA, the CDR3 is TGCGCCAGCAGCTTCGTGGCAGGACTCAATCAGCCCCAGCATTTT.

The rearrangement uses TRBV7-9 and TRBJ1-5, with no clear D. Trimming removed 5 bases from V and 5 bases from J, with 13 bases in between. The CDR3 is 14 residues long. Germline V lookup: CDR1 SEHNR, CDR2 FQNEAQ (reference sequence). Here the CDR3 reads CASSLGMLDQPQHF. The CDR3 DNA is TGTGCCAGCAGCCTCGGGATGCTAGATCAGCCCCAGCATTTT.

The rearrangement uses TRBV7-9 and TRBJ2-1; 7 bases fit TRBD1. V lost 5 bases and J lost 2; bases outside the gene matches: 9. The CDR3 has 16 residues. Germline V CDR1 and CDR2: SEHNR, FQNEAQ (reference sequence). The CDR3 region is CASSLNRQGTYNEQFF. The CDR3, as DNA: TGTGCCAGCAGCCTAAACAGACAGGGCACCTACAATGAGCAGTTCTTC.

The chain recombines TRBV28 with TRBJ2-3; 10 positions agree with TRBD2. Germline-derived CDR1 and CDR2 are MDHEN and SYDVKM. The CDR3 has 15 residues. V lost 10 bases, J lost 0 bases, and 7 bases stayed unmatched. The CDR3 region has the DNA TGTGCCAACAGCCCGACTAGCGGGAGCACAGATACGCAGTATTTT. As protein: CANSPTSGSTDTQYF.